This TCR beta chain came from a study of blood T cells in healthy people across ages. No fewer than 5.5 micrograms of total RNA were isolated from every sample. This CDR3 is 14 amino acids long. J lost 5 bases, V lost 6 bases, and 5 bases had no gene match. Germline CDR1 is LNHDA and CDR2 is SQIVND (reference sequence). PCR was performed a second time for about 6 to 11 cycles using a sample-barcoded 5' primer and a J-beta primer mix. Each CDR3 protein gets one entry after TCRdb re-called the 5' RACE reads with MiXCR. Of 600,000 to 900,000 distinct CDR3 sequences listed, 20% to 30% were seen once; the top ten hold 3%. In addition, the sample was reused for a study of T cells of mothers and their children.

This TCR derives from a boy aged 5 to 17 in good health. The rearrangement joins TRBV19 to TRBJ2-1, with 9 nucleotides matching TRBD2. Sequencing input: blood. CDR3 residues: CASSPSSGDNEQFF. DNA for the CDR3: TGTGCCAGTAGCCCCTCTAGCGGGGACAATGAGCAGTTCTTC.